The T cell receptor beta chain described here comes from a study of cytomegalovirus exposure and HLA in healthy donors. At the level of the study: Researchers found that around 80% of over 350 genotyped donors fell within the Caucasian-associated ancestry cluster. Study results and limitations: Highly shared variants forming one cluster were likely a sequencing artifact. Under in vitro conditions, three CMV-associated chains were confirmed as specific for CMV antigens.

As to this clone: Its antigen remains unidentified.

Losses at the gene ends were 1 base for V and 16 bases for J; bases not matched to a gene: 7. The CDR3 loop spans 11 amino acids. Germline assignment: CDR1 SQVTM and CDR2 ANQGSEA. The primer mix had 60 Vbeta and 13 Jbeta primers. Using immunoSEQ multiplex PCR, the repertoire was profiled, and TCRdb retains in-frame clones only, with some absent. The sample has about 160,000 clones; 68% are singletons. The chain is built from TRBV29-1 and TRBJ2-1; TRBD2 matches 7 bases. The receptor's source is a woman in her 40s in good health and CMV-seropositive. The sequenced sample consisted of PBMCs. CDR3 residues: CSVEGIGLVFF. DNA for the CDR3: TGCAGCGTTGAAGGTATTGGACTAGTTTTCTTC.